This TCR beta chain originates from a study of a mutant IDH1 vaccine in newly diagnosed glioma. V lost 6 bases and J 4 bases, leaving 16 bases between the germline ends. The CDR3 extends over 14 amino acids. Germline V CDR1 and CDR2: GTSNPN, SVGIG (reference sequence). In the case of this clone: Its antigen is currently unknown.

Time point defined: week 47, end of study. A single vaccine dose contained 300 ug of mutant IDH1 20-mer peptide, and topical imiquimod was used with it. The method was immunoSEQ multiplex PCR; TCRdb's version includes in-frame clones alone and lacks a portion of them. Found here are approximately 52,000 clones, around 80% of them singletons; the top ten hold just under 5%. The clonotype comes from a woman aged 40-49 years with glioma. Some clones in this sample may be carry-over from other donors' samples. This sequence joins TRBV30 and TRBJ1-5; perhaps TRBD1 as D (5 bases). The sequences come from PBMCs, collected from a glioma patient whose treatment included an IDH1 peptide vaccine. This CDR3 is CACRPGAGNQPQHF. The CDR3 DNA is TGTGCCTGCCGCCCCGGGGCAGGTAATCAGCCCCAGCATTTT.